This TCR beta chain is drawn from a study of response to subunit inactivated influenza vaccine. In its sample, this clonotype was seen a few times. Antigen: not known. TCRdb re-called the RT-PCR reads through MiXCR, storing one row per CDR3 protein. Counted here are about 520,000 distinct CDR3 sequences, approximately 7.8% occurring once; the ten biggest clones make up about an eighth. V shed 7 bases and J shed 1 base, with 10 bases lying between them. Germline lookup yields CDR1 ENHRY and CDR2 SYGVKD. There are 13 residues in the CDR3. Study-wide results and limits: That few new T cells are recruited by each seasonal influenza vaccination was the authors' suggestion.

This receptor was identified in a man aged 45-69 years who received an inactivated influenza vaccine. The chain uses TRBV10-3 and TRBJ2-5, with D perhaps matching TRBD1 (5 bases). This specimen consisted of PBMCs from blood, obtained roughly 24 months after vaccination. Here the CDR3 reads CAIKGAPQETQYF. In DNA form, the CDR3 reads TGTGCCATCAAAGGGGCCCCCCAAGAGACCCAGTACTTC.